The present TCR beta chain was sequenced within a study of cytomegalovirus exposure and HLA in healthy donors. Study-wide background: The approximately 120 validation repertoires were reported in a later analysis to have been generated on the same platform as the roughly 680 first-cohort repertoires.

As regards this clone: Its antigen is still unknown.

Clones were sequenced by immunoSEQ multiplex PCR, and TCRdb holds only the in-frame ones, with some missing. The sample records some 170,000 clones, 80% to 85% being singletons. General study findings and limits: It was reportedly the case that the classifier diagnosed cytomegalovirus status with high specificity and sensitivity. Subsequent analysis showed first-cohort TCR clusters tending to co-occur in more than 95 validation repertoires. Confirmation was obtained in vitro that a few CMV-associated chains are specific for CMV antigens.

The germline V gene encodes CDR1 SGHVS and CDR2 FQNEAQ. The CDR3 has 17 residues. V trimming: 1 base; J trimming: 2 bases; junction bases outside the gene matches: 11. The chain employs TRBV7-8 and TRBJ2-7; 7 positions match TRBD2. The receptor was derived from a man between 25 and 39 years old in good health and CMV-seropositive. The specimen was PBMCs. The CDR3 is CASSLGRRDYLAYEQYF. DNA of the CDR3: TGTGCCAGCAGCTTAGGGAGAAGGGACTATTTAGCCTACGAGCAGTACTTC.